The 28 T cell receptor beta chains presented below share a single source sample, sequenced in a study of beta chain features in type 1 diabetes. Investigators reverse transcribed all isolated RNA, so they sequenced expressed TCRB transcripts. Some clones are missing from TCRdb's copy, which holds only in-frame ones; the method was immunoSEQ multiplex PCR. Of roughly 380,000 clones in the sample, roughly 21% were seen once. Sequencing was carried out using naive CD4+ T cells from blood. The receptor source for this set is a woman younger than 30 in good health.

This clone was observed a handful of times. The chain couples TRBV30 to TRBJ2-7, with D possibly matching TRBD1 (6 bases). V lost 6 bases and J 4 bases, leaving 13 bases between the germline ends. Germline V gene lookup returns CDR1 GTSNPN and CDR2 SVGIG (reference sequence). This CDR3 region has 12 residues. The CDR3 nucleotides are TGTGCCTGCACCGGGACATTATACGAGCAGTACTTC. It is translated as CACTGTLYEQYF.

This clone was detected a few times. The chain carries TRBV27 and TRBJ2-5, with 9 bases identical to TRBD2. The junction had 6 bases not matched to a gene; V was cut back by 5 bases and J by 2 bases. CDR3 length: 15 amino acids. Germline V lookup: CDR1 MNHEY, CDR2 SMNVEV (reference sequence). CDR3 loop: CASSATSGWQETQYF. The CDR3, as DNA: TGTGCCAGCAGTGCAACTAGCGGGTGGCAAGAGACCCAGTACTTC.

This clone was detected a few times. CDR3: CSSTVNTEAFF. Here the CDR3 DNA reads TGCAGCTCGACAGTGAACACTGAAGCTTTCTTT. This chain joins TRBV20-1 and TRBJ1-1; TRBD1 might be the D (5 bases). The CDR3 contains 11 residues. CDR1 DFQATT and CDR2 SNEGSKA come from the germline V gene (reference sequence).

The rearrangement links TRBV6-1 to TRBJ2-1; 8 bases line up with TRBD2. V lost 8 bases to trimming and J lost 5 bases; unmatched junction nucleotides: 5. The CDR3 is 13 residues long. Per germline, CDR1 MNHNS and CDR2 SASEGT. CDR3 sequence reads: CASVRAGDNEQFF. The CDR3 coding sequence is TGTGCCAGCGTTAGAGCGGGGGACAATGAGCAGTTCTTC.

The chain combines TRBV5-4 with TRBJ1-6; 7 nucleotides line up with TRBD1. Germline loops: CDR1 SGHNT, CDR2 YYREEE (reference sequence). V lost 4 bases, J lost 7 bases, and 11 bases stayed unmatched. The CDR3 covers 16 residues. DNA for the CDR3: TGTGCCAGCAGCAAGACCAACAGGGGAAGGAATTCACCCCTCCACTTT. This translates into CASSKTNRGRNSPLHF.

This clone was picked up a small number of times. The rearrangement links TRBV29-1 to TRBJ2-7; a weak D match, TRBD1 (8 bases). CDR1 and CDR2 from the germline V gene are SQVTM and ANQGSEA. V lost 3 bases, J lost 3 bases, and 27 bases lay in between. The CDR3 contains 18 residues. The CDR3 spells CSVDYGQGKGGRYYEQYF. The CDR3 bases are TGCAGCGTTGATTATGGACAGGGTAAGGGAGGGCGCTACTACGAGCAGTACTTC.

V usage is TRBV30 and J usage is TRBJ1-1; no reliable D call. Per germline, CDR1 GTSNPN and CDR2 SVGIG (reference sequence). The CDR3 is 13 amino acids. V was cut by 2 bases and J by 4 bases, with 11 bases left in between. The CDR3 sequence is CAWSTHTGTEAFF. The CDR3 nucleotides are TGTGCCTGGAGTACCCACACGGGCACTGAAGCTTTCTTT.

The chain couples TRBV12-5 to TRBJ1-6; D call uncertain. Germline V CDR1 and CDR2: LGHNT, FRNRAP. There are 13 residues in the CDR3. V was pared by 0 bases and J by 8 bases, with 5 bases between. The CDR3 sequence is CASGLVQDSPLHF. The CDR3 coding sequence is TGTGCTAGTGGTTTGGTACAAGATTCACCCCTCCACTTT.

This clone was seen more than once but under ten times. The chain employs TRBV7-9 and TRBJ1-1, with 9 positions matching TRBD1. J gave up 3 bases and V 1 base, and 6 bases lay outside the gene matches. CDR1 is SEHNR and CDR2 is FQNEAQ in the germline V gene (reference sequence). The CDR3 contains 16 residues. CDR3 in DNA: TGTGCCAGCAGCTTAGACAGGGGGCCTGGGGACACTGAAGCTTTCTTT. Translation: CASSLDRGPGDTEAFF.

This rearrangement joins TRBV10-2 to TRBJ2-2, with D maybe TRBD2 (6 bases). V lost 9 bases and J lost 4, with 9 bases in between. Per germline, CDR1 WSHSY and CDR2 SAAADI. The CDR3 has 12 amino acids. The CDR3 here is CASLGGTGELFF. CDR3 DNA sequence: TGCGCCAGTTTGGGGGGCACCGGGGAGCTGTTTTTT.

This chain connects TRBV7-9 to TRBJ2-1; TRBD1 matches at 10 bases. The length of the CDR3 is 15 residues. The V gene end was trimmed by 5 bases and the J gene end by 2 bases; junction bases not matched to a gene: 3. CDR1 is SEHNR and CDR2 is FQNEAQ in the germline V gene (reference sequence). In DNA form, the CDR3 reads TGTGCCAGCAGCAGGGACAGGGGTACCTACAATGAGCAGTTCTTC. Its translation: CASSRDRGTYNEQFF.

This chain joins TRBV27 and TRBJ1-2; D possibly corresponds to TRBD1 (5 bases). CDR1 is MNHEY, CDR2 SMNVEV, per germline (reference sequence). V was clipped by 6 bases and J by 4 bases, with 15 bases between them. CDR3 size: 14 residues. The CDR3 coding sequence is TGTGCCAGCAGGTCGCAAGGGGCTGGCTATGGCTACACCTTC. Residues: CASRSQGAGYGYTF.

A few counts support this clone. The rearrangement uses TRBV5-1 and TRBJ2-7, with 12 bases matching TRBD1. Germline trimming cut 0 bases from V and 3 bases from J; bases unmatched to any gene: 4. This CDR3 comprises 16 residues. CDR1 and CDR2 from the germline V gene are SGHRS and YFSETQ. CDR3 coding DNA: TGCGCCAGCAGCTTGGACGGGACAGGGGGCATCTACGAGCAGTACTTC. Protein sequence: CASSLDGTGGIYEQYF.

This chain links TRBV5-1 with TRBJ1-2; no definite D call. The CDR3 loop spans 12 amino acids. V lost 0 bases and J lost 5, with 5 bases in between. From germline, CDR1 is SGHRS and CDR2 YFSETQ. The CDR3 DNA reads TGCGCCAGCAGCTTGGACGGGTATGGCTACACCTTC. Translating it yields CASSLDGYGYTF.

This clone turned up a few times. This chain connects TRBV7-2 to TRBJ2-3, with D possibly TRBD2 on 6 matching bases. The V gene's germline CDR1 is SGHTA and CDR2 FQGNSA. The CDR3 length is 13 residues. With 4 bases removed from V and 11 bases from J, the gap between germline ends came to 16 bases. In DNA form, the CDR3 reads TGTGCCAGCAGCTCCGGGACTCCGATGGGGCAGTATTTT. Its translation is CASSSGTPMGQYF. Variable domain in full (rest from reference TRBV7-2 and TRBJ2-3): GAGVSQSPSNKVTEKGKDVELRCDPISGHTALYWYRQSLGQGLEFLIYFQGNSAPDKSGLPSDRFSAERTGGSVSTLTIQRTQQEDSAVYLCASSSGTPMGQYFGPGTRLTVL.

This clone has more than one count but fewer than ten. The chain employs TRBV4-1 and TRBJ2-3; 9 nucleotides match TRBD2. V shed 1 base, J shed 6 bases, and the junction held 8 bases outside the gene matches. The CDR3 extends over 16 amino acids. Germline values: CDR1 MGHRA, CDR2 YSYEKL. CDR3 DNA sequence: TGCGCCAGCAGCCAAGGTGCTAGCGGGATAGGCGATACGCAGTATTTT. Translating it yields CASSQGASGIGDTQYF.

The rearrangement joins TRBV28 to TRBJ2-5; D is unresolved. Trimming shortened V by 1 base and J by 2 bases, and 14 bases separated the two germline ends. This CDR3 region has 16 residues. Germline CDR1 MDHEN, CDR2 SYDVKM. As DNA, the CDR3 is TGTGCCAGCAGTTTATCCGTGCTCACACCGCAAGAGACCCAGTACTTC. Its translation is CASSLSVLTPQETQYF.

V is TRBV30 and J is TRBJ2-3; maybe TRBD1 (6 bases). Germline V gene sequence: CDR1 GTSNPN, CDR2 SVGIG (reference sequence). The CDR3 runs to 14 residues. V was pared by 4 bases and J by 2 bases, with 13 bases between. This CDR3 is CAWMRQANTDTQYF. CDR3 nucleotide sequence: TGTGCCTGGATGAGACAGGCTAACACAGATACGCAGTATTTT.

This clone occurred a few times. The chain is built from TRBV5-1 and TRBJ2-5; D remains unclear. Germline assignment: CDR1 SGHRS and CDR2 YFSETQ. Trimming shortened V by 8 bases and J by 2 bases, and 7 bases separated the two germline ends. The CDR3 loop spans 11 amino acids. CDR3 amino acids: CASKIQETQYF. The CDR3 region has the DNA TGCGCCAGTAAAATACAAGAGACCCAGTACTTC.

CDR3 sequence: CSVETSGSLNEQFF. CDR3 in DNA: TGCAGCGTTGAAACAAGCGGGAGTTTGAATGAGCAGTTCTTC. This rearrangement joins TRBV29-1 to TRBJ2-1; 8 bases match TRBD2. Germline assignment: CDR1 SQVTM and CDR2 ANQGSEA. V shed 2 bases and J 7 bases; nucleotides not matched to a gene: 7. The CDR3 loop spans 14 amino acids.

This clone has only a few counts. The chain links TRBV7-2 to TRBJ2-6, with 8 bases fitting TRBD2. Unmatched junction bases numbered 6, after V lost 4 bases and J lost 4 bases. The germline gives CDR1 SGHTA, CDR2 FQGNSA. The CDR3 runs to 16 residues. The CDR3 bases are TGTGCCAGCAGCTCCTGGACTAGCTCCGGGGCCAACGTCCTGACTTTC. As protein: CASSSWTSSGANVLTF.

The chain has TRBV5-1 and TRBJ2-1, with 7 bases fitting TRBD1. The CDR3 extends over 14 amino acids. J lost 6 bases, V lost 2 bases, and 5 bases had no gene match. CDR1 is SGHRS, CDR2 YFSETQ, per germline. CDR3 protein: CASSLSGTVNEQFF. The CDR3 coding sequence is TGCGCCAGCAGCTTATCCGGGACAGTCAATGAGCAGTTCTTC.

The chain combines TRBV29-1 with TRBJ2-1; 9 positions match TRBD2. Germline loops: CDR1 SQVTM, CDR2 ANQGSEA. The CDR3 totals 14 residues. J gave up 7 bases and V 5 bases, and 9 bases lay outside the gene matches. The CDR3 region is CSVLPREGGNEQFF. The CDR3 bases are TGCAGCGTTCTACCGCGGGAGGGTGGGAATGAGCAGTTCTTC.

The rearrangement joins TRBV5-1 to TRBJ2-7; 7 bases are shared with TRBD1. J gave up 6 bases and V 4 bases, and 13 bases lay outside the gene matches. The CDR3 runs 15 residues. The germline CDR1 and CDR2 sequences are SGHRS and YFSETQ. The CDR3 DNA sequence: TGCGCCAGCAGCGCCCTTGAGGACAGGTCCGGCGAGCAGTACTTC. Amino acids: CASSALEDRSGEQYF.

This clone was counted only a few times. J is TRBJ1-5 and V is TRBV10-2, with TRBD1 identical over 8 bases. Germline lookup yields CDR1 WSHSY and CDR2 SAAADI. The J segment lost 2 bases and the V segment lost 3 bases, leaving 9 bases of the junction unmatched. The length of the CDR3 is 17 residues. Here the CDR3 DNA reads TGCGCCAGCAGTGACCCTAGGACAGGGTTCGGCAATCAGCCCCAGCATTTT. This sequence encodes CASSDPRTGFGNQPQHF.

This chain joins TRBV5-6 and TRBJ1-1; TRBD1 agrees at 9 bases. The trim removed 4 bases at V and 4 bases at J, leaving 2 bases unmatched. This CDR3 contains 13 residues. Germline CDR1 and CDR2: SGHDT and YYEEEE. CDR3 in DNA: TGTGCCAGCAGCGCGACAGGGGGCACTGAAGCTTTCTTT. Residues: CASSATGGTEAFF.

The V gene is TRBV5-4, the J gene TRBJ1-1; D gene ambiguous. Germline V gene sequence: CDR1 SGHNT, CDR2 YYREEE (reference sequence). V was cut by 0 bases and J by 1 base, with 10 bases left in between. CDR3 size: 15 residues. This CDR3 is CASSLVRSPNTEAFF. CDR3 nucleotides: TGTGCCAGCAGCTTGGTACGGAGCCCGAACACTGAAGCTTTCTTT.

Only a few counts were recorded for this clone. The chain is built from TRBV6-5 and TRBJ2-7, with TRBD1 identical over 7 bases. Germline assignment: CDR1 MNHEY and CDR2 SVGAGI. CDR3 length: 12 residues. The V and J ends lost 10 bases and 7 bases, in that order; junction bases with no gene match: 10. In DNA, the CDR3 is TGTGCCACCCGACAGGGATTCGGGGAGCAGTACTTC. It is translated as CATRQGFGEQYF.